This T cell receptor beta chain was documented in a study of T-cell reconstitution after alpha-beta-depleted transplantation in children (TCRdb year 2016). With respect to the entire study: Using TCR repertoire profiling, the study followed T-cell immune reconstitution in a quantitative way in children after TCRalphabeta/CD19-depleted allogeneic hematopoietic cell transplantation.

The V end loses 5 bases and the J end loses 4 bases, and a stretch of 18 bases separates them. Reading from cysteine to phenylalanine, the CDR3 counts 15 amino acids. The sequence is cut down to CDR3 DNA, 45 bases in frame from base 1. The germline V gene sets CDR1 to SGHTA and CDR2 to FQGNSA. The method was PCR. Reads for this sample came from an Illumina HiSeq 2500. Molecular barcoding was employed in the preparation of TCR libraries, with unique molecular identifiers being used to normalize TCRbeta repertoire quantification. TCRdb reprocessed the public reads (quality trimming at Q25 with fastp, clone calling with MiXCR) and kept in-frame beta chains. Each CDR3 protein gets just one entry, which takes the most common genes and DNA from the rows behind it. Here the sample has about 610,000 distinct CDR3 sequences; 10% occur a single time. About 4.3% of the sample is held by the ten biggest clonotypes.

This clonotype was detected only a few times. Its antigen is still unknown. No quality values exist for individual bases; no much larger clone is one base distant. Sequenced here: PBMCs from the stem cell graft donor, sampled from the stem cell graft. The rearrangement joined TRBV7-2 to TRBJ2-7; a tentative D call is TRBD2 (6 bases match). This TCR was sampled from a human donor who donated a stem cell graft to a child with acute myeloid leukemia. The DNA sequence follows: TGTGCCAGCAGCGCAGGGACTCTGGTCGGTTACGAGCAGTACTTC. Translation gives CASSAGTLVGYEQYF.